Listed below are T cell receptor beta chains from one sample, sequenced in a study of blood T cell repertoires in COVID-19. Method: immunoSEQ multiplex PCR; TCRdb's copy keeps in-frame clones and lacks some. Among fewer than 70,000 clones listed, roughly 80% were seen once. Sequencing input: peripheral blood. The source of these receptors is a woman at least 80 years old with acute or convalescent COVID-19. Each CDR3 is given with its conserved first and last residue. A D gene is named only where the DNA matches it firmly. For some rows the clone size is stated as once, few or many, or as a class when expanded; others skip it.

once	TRBV9	TRBJ2-1	TRBD2	TGTGCCAGCAGCATGGGACTAGGGTTATCCGATGAGCAGTTCTTC	CASSMGLGLSDEQFF
NA	TRBV6-4	TRBJ1-2	TRBD1	TGTGCCAGCAGTATTAACTCGGGACAGGGGGCTTCTGGCTACACCTTC	CASSINSGQGASGYTF
NA	TRBV6-5	TRBJ1-2	TRBD1	TGTGCCAGCACCGGACAGGGCTATGGCTACACCTTC	CASTGQGYGYTF
NA	TRBV6-5	TRBJ1-6	NA	TGTGCCAGCAGTTACCTGGACCCGGGGGTAAATTCACCCCTCCACTTT	CASSYLDPGVNSPLHF
NA	TRBV27	TRBJ2-6	NA	TGTGCCAGCAGTCGCTTGGGTAGCGGTTCCTCTGGGGCCAACGTCCTGACTTTC	CASSRLGSGSSGANVLTF
NA	TRBV5-4	TRBJ1-2	TRBD1	TGTGCCAGCAGCCCGCGGGGGCAGGGGGCTCAGGGCTACACCTTC	CASSPRGQGAQGYTF
NA	TRBV6-1	TRBJ1-2	NA	TGTGCCAGCAGTGAAAACCCCGGACAGCGAGTAGGCTACACCTTC	CASSENPGQRVGYTF
NA	TRBV6-1	TRBJ2-7	NA	TGTGCCAGCAGTGAAGGAGACGAGCAGTACTTC	CASSEGDEQYF
once	TRBV19	TRBJ1-3	NA	TGTGCCAGTAGTCCCGGGTTCAGGGAAGGAAACACCATATATTTT	CASSPGFREGNTIYF
few	TRBV7-9	TRBJ1-2	NA	TGTGCCAGCAGCTTAGCAGGGAGCGGCGGCTACACCTTC	CASSLAGSGGYTF
NA	TRBV27	TRBJ2-3	TRBD2	TGTGCCAGCAGTTTAACTAGCGGGGGGTCCTTTACTAGCACAGATACGCAGTATTTT	CASSLTSGGSFTSTDTQYF
NA	TRBV19	TRBJ1-5	NA	TGTGCCAGTAGTATTCTAGTTTCCCAGCCCCAGCATTTT	CASSILVSQPQHF
few	TRBV15	TRBJ2-7	NA	TGTGCCACCAGCGGGGGGTTCCAGGGCGAGCAGTACTTC	CATSGGFQGEQYF
NA	TRBV2	TRBJ2-3	NA	TGTGCCAGCAGTGGCCAAGGACTAATCACAGATACGCAGTATTTT	CASSGQGLITDTQYF
few	TRBV6-5	TRBJ2-2	NA	TGTGCCAGCAGCCCAGGTAGCGTTAACACCGGGGAGCTGTTTTTT	CASSPGSVNTGELFF
NA	TRBV3-1/TRBV3-2	TRBJ1-2	NA	TGTGCCAGCAGCCAAGCCGTGGGCGTAGATGGCTACACCTTC	CASSQAVGVDGYTF
NA	TRBV7-9	TRBJ2-7	TRBD1	TGTGCCAGCAGCTCCCCGGCCGGGACAGGGGGCTACGAGCAGTACTTC	CASSSPAGTGGYEQYF
NA	TRBV6-5	TRBJ1-3	TRBD1	TGTGCCAGCAGAGCTACCGGGACAGGGGCATACACCATATATTTT	CASRATGTGAYTIYF
NA	TRBV18	TRBJ2-1	NA	TGTGCCAGCTCACCAAGAGGCGGAGAGCAGTTCTTC	CASSPRGGEQFF
NA	TRBV6-5	TRBJ2-1	TRBD1	TGTGCCAGCAGACCGACAGGGAGCTCCTACAATGAGCAGTTCTTC	CASRPTGSSYNEQFF
NA	TRBV19	TRBJ1-2	NA	TGTGCCAGTACCAGACAGGCCGAAATTAACTATGGCTACACCTTC	CASTRQAEINYGYTF
NA	TRBV29-1	TRBJ1-2	NA	TGCAGCGTTGGGGCAGGGGATTACTATGGCTACACCTTC	CSVGAGDYYGYTF
NA	TRBV25-1	TRBJ2-1	NA	TGTGCCAGCAGTGACCAGCCCTGGCGGGACAATGAGCAGTTCTTC	CASSDQPWRDNEQFF
NA	TRBV27	TRBJ2-7	TRBD1	TGTGCCAGCACAAGCCCGGGACAGGGGGATGGGGAGCAGTACTTC	CASTSPGQGDGEQYF
NA	TRBV10-2	TRBJ2-5	NA	TGCGCCAGCAGTGAGATGGGACAGGGAGATAGCGGGGGTTTCCAAGAGACCCAGTACTTC	CASSEMGQGDSGGFQETQYF
NA	TRBV3-1/TRBV3-2	TRBJ2-3	TRBD1	TGTGCCAGCAGCCAAGAGTTGGGACAGGGTACTCCCACAGATACGCAGTATTTT	CASSQELGQGTPTDTQYF
NA	TRBV18	TRBJ2-1	NA	TGTGCCACCTTCAATGGGACAACATACAATGAGCAGTTCTTC	CATFNGTTYNEQFF